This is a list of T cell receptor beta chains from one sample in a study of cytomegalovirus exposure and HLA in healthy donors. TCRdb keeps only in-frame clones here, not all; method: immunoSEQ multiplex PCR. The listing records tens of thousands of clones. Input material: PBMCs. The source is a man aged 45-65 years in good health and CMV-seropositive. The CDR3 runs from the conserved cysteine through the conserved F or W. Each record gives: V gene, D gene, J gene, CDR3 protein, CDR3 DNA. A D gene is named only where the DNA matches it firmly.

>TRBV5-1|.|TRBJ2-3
CASRVSLPRTDTQYF
TGCGCCAGCAGAGTCAGTCTCCCCCGCACAGATACGCAGTATTTT
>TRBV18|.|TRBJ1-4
CASSPPENQLQGKLFF
TGTGCCAGCTCACCACCGGAGAACCAACTGCAGGGAAAACTGTTTTTT
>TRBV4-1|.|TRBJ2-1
CASSRPIQGRNYNEQFF
TGCGCCAGCAGCCGACCCATTCAGGGTAGAAACTACAATGAGCAGTTCTTC
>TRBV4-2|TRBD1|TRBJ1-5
CASSQPGQNSNQPQHF
TGTGCCAGCAGCCAACCGGGACAGAATAGCAATCAGCCCCAGCATTTT
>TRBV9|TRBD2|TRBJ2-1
CASSVEGSGSRDEQFF
TGTGCCAGCAGCGTAGAGGGTAGCGGGAGCCGGGATGAACAGTTCTTC
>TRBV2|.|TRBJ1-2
CASSEAVRGGDGYTF
TGTGCCAGCAGTGAAGCGGTACGGGGTGGGGATGGCTACACCTTC
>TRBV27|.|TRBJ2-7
CASTNRDHEQYF
TGTGCCAGCACCAACAGGGACCACGAGCAGTACTTC
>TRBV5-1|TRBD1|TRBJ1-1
CASSPQGGSPAGKEAFF
TGCGCCAGCAGCCCACAGGGGGGGAGTCCCGCCGGAAAAGAAGCCTTCTTT
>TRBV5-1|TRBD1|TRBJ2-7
CASSLAPTGGYEQYF
TGCGCCAGCAGCTTGGCGCCGACAGGGGGCTACGAGCAGTACTTC
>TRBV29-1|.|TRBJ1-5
CSVGSGGDQPQHF
TGCAGCGTTGGGTCGGGGGGGGACCAGCCCCAGCATTTT
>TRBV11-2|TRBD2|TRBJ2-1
CASSLGRTSEQFF
TGTGCCAGCAGCTTAGGACGGACTAGCGAGCAGTTCTTC
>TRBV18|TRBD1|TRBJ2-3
CASSRLPDRGPDTQYF
TGTGCCAGCTCACGCCTTCCGGACAGGGGACCAGATACGCAGTATTTT
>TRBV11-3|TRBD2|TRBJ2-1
CASSPYPPLAGNLNEQFF
TGTGCCAGCAGCCCCTACCCCCCACTAGCGGGAAACCTCAATGAGCAGTTCTTC
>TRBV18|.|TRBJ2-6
CASSPTVTGANVLTF
TGTGCCAGCTCACCGACAGTCACTGGGGCCAACGTCCTGACTTTC
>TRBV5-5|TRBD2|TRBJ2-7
CASSTSGGREQYF
TGTGCCAGCAGCACCTCGGGAGGGCGCGAGCAGTACTTC
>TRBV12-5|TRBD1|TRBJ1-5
CASGLRQGASNQPQHF
TGTGCTAGTGGTTTGAGGCAGGGGGCGAGCAATCAGCCCCAGCATTTT
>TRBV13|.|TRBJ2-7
CASSPQGGFSHEQYF
TGTGCCAGCAGCCCCCAGGGGGGTTTTTCCCACGAGCAGTACTTC
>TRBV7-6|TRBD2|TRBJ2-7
CASSPTSGRYEQYF
TGTGCCAGCAGCCCGACTAGCGGGAGGTACGAGCAGTACTTC
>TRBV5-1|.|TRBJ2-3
CASSFIVAADTQYF
TGCGCCAGCAGCTTTATTGTAGCTGCAGATACGCAGTATTTT
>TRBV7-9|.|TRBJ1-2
CASSLEEGESYGYTF
TGTGCCAGCAGCTTAGAGGAGGGAGAGAGCTATGGCTACACCTTC
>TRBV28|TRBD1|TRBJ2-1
CASSGQGSYNEQFF
TGTGCCAGCAGTGGACAGGGCTCCTACAATGAGCAGTTCTTC
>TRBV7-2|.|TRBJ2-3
CASSLGVGLTDTQYF
TGTGCCAGCAGCTTAGGGGTGGGACTCACAGATACGCAGTATTTT
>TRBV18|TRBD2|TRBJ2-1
CASSPPVGLAGNEQFF
TGTGCCAGCTCACCACCGGTTGGGCTAGCGGGCAATGAGCAGTTCTTC
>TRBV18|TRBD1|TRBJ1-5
CASSPFRQGNSNQPQHF
TGTGCCAGCTCACCATTCCGACAGGGGAATAGCAATCAGCCCCAGCATTTT
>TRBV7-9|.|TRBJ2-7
CASSSIKGGGDYEQYF
TGTGCCAGCAGCTCTATAAAGGGCGGCGGGGATTACGAGCAGTACTTC
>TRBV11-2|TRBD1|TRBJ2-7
CASSLWTGVSSYEQYF
TGTGCCAGCAGCTTGTGGACAGGGGTTAGCTCCTACGAGCAGTACTTC
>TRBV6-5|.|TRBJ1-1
CASSYSGQFEAFF
TGTGCCAGCAGTTACTCGGGGCAATTTGAAGCTTTCTTT
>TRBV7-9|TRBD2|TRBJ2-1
CASSLPVKGRVDNEQFF
TGTGCCAGCAGCTTGCCCGTGAAGGGGAGGGTGGACAATGAGCAGTTCTTC
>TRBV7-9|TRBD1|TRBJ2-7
CASSSTGTASGEQYF
TGTGCCAGCAGTTCGACCGGGACAGCTTCAGGAGAGCAGTACTTC
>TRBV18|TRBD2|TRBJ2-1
CASSPQPGLAGGHEQFF
TGTGCCAGCTCACCGCAGCCGGGACTAGCGGGAGGGCATGAGCAGTTCTTC
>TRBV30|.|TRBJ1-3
CAWSVQGTSGNTIYF
TGTGCCTGGAGTGTCCAGGGGACCTCTGGAAACACCATATATTTT
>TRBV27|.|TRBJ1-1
CASSLGRGRNTEAFF
TGTGCCAGCAGTCTCGGACGGGGGAGGAACACTGAAGCTTTCTTT
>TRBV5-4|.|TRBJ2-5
CASSLQGGTETQYF
TGTGCCAGCAGCTTGCAAGGGGGAACTGAGACCCAGTACTTC
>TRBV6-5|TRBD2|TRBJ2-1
CASRPQASGRTQQFF
TGTGCCAGCAGACCCCAGGCTAGCGGGAGAACTCAGCAGTTCTTC
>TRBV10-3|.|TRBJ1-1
CAISESPQVNTEAFF
TGTGCCATCAGTGAGTCGCCCCAGGTGAACACTGAAGCTTTCTTT
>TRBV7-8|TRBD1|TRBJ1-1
CASSTYRGQNTEAFF
TGTGCCAGCAGCACCTACAGGGGTCAGAACACTGAAGCTTTCTTT
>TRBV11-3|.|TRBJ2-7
CASSYQGPSYEQYF
TGTGCCAGCAGCTATCAGGGTCCCTCCTACGAGCAGTACTTC
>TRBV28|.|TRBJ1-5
CASSWSNLQQPQHF
TGTGCCAGCAGTTGGTCCAATCTTCAGCAGCCCCAGCATTTT
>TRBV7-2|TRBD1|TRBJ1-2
CASSHRPVGKGAYDGYTF
TGTGCCAGCAGCCATCGCCCCGTCGGAAAGGGGGCATACGATGGCTACACCTTC
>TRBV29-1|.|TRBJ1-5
CSVAVSGGQPQHF
TGCAGCGTTGCCGTTTCAGGAGGACAGCCCCAGCATTTT
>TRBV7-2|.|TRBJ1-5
CASSPRGAQPQHF
TGTGCCAGCAGCCCGCGGGGGGCCCAGCCCCAGCATTTT
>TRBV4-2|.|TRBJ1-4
CASSQVGGYQEKLFF
TGTGCCAGCAGCCAAGTAGGAGGGTATCAGGAAAAACTGTTTTTT
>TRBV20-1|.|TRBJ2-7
CSATGIYEQYF
TGCAGTGCTACAGGGATCTACGAGCAGTACTTC
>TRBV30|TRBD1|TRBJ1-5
CAWSAGTAFNQPQHF
TGTGCCTGGAGTGCCGGGACAGCCTTCAATCAGCCCCAGCATTTT
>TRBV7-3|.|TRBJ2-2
CASSLSNTGELFF
TGTGCCAGCAGCTTGTCAAACACCGGGGAGCTGTTTTTT
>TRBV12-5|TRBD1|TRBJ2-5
CASGLVPGQGARETQYF
TGTGCTAGTGGTTTGGTACCTGGACAGGGGGCGAGGGAGACCCAGTACTTC
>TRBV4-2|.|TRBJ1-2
CASNIRHYPEDGYTF
TGTGCCAGCAACATTAGACACTATCCGGAGGATGGCTACACCTTC
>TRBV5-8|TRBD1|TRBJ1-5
CASSSLMGQGGQPQHF
TGTGCCAGCAGCTCCCTGATGGGACAGGGCGGCCAGCCCCAGCATTTT
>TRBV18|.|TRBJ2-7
CASSPKSYYEQYF
TGTGCCAGCTCACCAAAATCTTACTACGAGCAGTACTTC
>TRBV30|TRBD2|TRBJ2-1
CAWSWTSVNVQFF
TGTGCCTGGAGTTGGACTAGCGTAAACGTGCAGTTCTTC
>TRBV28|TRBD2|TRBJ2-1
CASSPPGLAGARRNEQFF
TGTGCCAGCAGTCCCCCGGGACTAGCGGGAGCTCGTAGGAATGAGCAGTTCTTC
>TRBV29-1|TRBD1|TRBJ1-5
CSAIDRGSDQPQHF
TGCAGCGCTATAGACAGGGGTAGCGATCAGCCCCAGCATTTT
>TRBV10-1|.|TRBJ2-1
CASSMDSNPYNEQFF
TGCGCCAGCAGCATGGACTCAAATCCCTACAATGAGCAGTTCTTC
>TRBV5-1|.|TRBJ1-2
CASSLLAGRDNYGYTF
TGCGCCAGCAGCTTACTGGCGGGCAGAGATAACTATGGCTACACCTTC
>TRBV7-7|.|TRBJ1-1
CASSLGPGSEAFF
TGTGCTAGCAGCTTAGGTCCGGGATCTGAAGCTTTCTTT
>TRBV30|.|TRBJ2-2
CAWSQGSSSEHTGELFF
TGTGCCTGGAGTCAAGGGTCTAGCTCTGAGCACACCGGGGAGCTGTTTTTT
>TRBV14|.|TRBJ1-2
CASSQEFGGGYTF
TGTGCCAGCAGCCAGGAGTTCGGAGGTGGCTACACCTTC
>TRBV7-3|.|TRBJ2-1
CASSLMPSDNEQFF
TGTGCCAGCAGCTTAATGCCTAGCGATAATGAGCAGTTCTTC
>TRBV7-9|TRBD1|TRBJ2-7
CASSPRTGPTYEQYF
TGTGCCAGCAGCCCACGGACAGGGCCCACCTACGAGCAGTACTTC
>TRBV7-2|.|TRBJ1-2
CASSMNPSRVHNGYTF
TGTGCCAGCAGCATGAATCCGAGCAGGGTGCACAATGGCTACACCTTC